The text below deals with one TCR beta chain. Here immunoSEQ multiplex PCR was the method, and the copy in TCRdb shows in-frame clones only, minus some. The sample has over 100,000 clones, about nine tenths seen once. The data derive from a study of blood T cell repertoires in COVID-19. About the study: The United States, Italy and Spain supplied acute and convalescent COVID-19 samples. From T cells, B-cell-depleted T cells, or PBMCs came the material, which was cDNA or gDNA.

This CDR3 has 13 amino acids. Germline V gene sequence: CDR1 LGHDT, CDR2 YNNKEL (reference sequence). Trimming took off 2 bases at V and 9 bases at J, with 11 bases between the two ends. This TCR was recovered from a man aged 50 to 60 with acute or convalescent COVID-19. The source material was peripheral blood. The genes are TRBV3-1 (or the pseudogene TRBV3-2) and TRBJ1-5; D unresolved. DNA of the CDR3: TGTGCCAGCAGCCAATCAGGAGGAGGGCCCCAGCATTTT. This encodes CASSQSGGGPQHF.